Listed below are T cell receptor beta chains from one sample, sequenced in a study of cytomegalovirus exposure and HLA in healthy donors. The table came from immunoSEQ multiplex PCR; TCRdb's copy has only in-frame clones and leaves some out. The data contain about 100,000 clones, roughly 72% of them singletons. Material: PBMCs. The receptors were gathered from a young man in good health and CMV-seronegative. Both conserved end residues are part of each CDR3.

j_gene	v_gene	CDR3aa
TRBJ2-5	TRBV28	CASSPSGSNQETQYF
TRBJ2-3	TRBV14	CASSRTSGGSDTQYF
TRBJ2-1	TRBV7-9	CASSPRGTGVNEQFF
TRBJ2-3	TRBV6-4	CASNGQGAITDTQYF
TRBJ2-7	TRBV28	CASRGTSASYEQYF
TRBJ1-4	TRBV6-5	CASSYHDRGRLFF
TRBJ2-3	TRBV5-6	CATRPRLAGGADTQYF
TRBJ2-3	TRBV30	CAWGMGWTGGTDTQYF
TRBJ1-6	TRBV18	CASSPTGADSPLHF
TRBJ1-4	TRBV4-1	CASSPGQGSEKLFF
TRBJ2-5	TRBV6-5	CASSTQGVQETQYF
TRBJ2-5	TRBV5-1	CASSLASGSMETQYF
TRBJ2-7	TRBV7-8	CASSGRRFGAGGLYEQYF
TRBJ2-1	TRBV14	CASSQDFGTGNNEQFF
TRBJ2-7	TRBV7-9	CASSPGQPYEQYF
TRBJ2-1	TRBV5-6	CASSLGGSSYNEQFF
TRBJ2-3	TRBV5-1	CASRNGLAGDFDTQYF
TRBJ2-6	TRBV30	CAWSGDRAGANVLTF
TRBJ2-7	TRBV14	CASSQGASGSYEQYF
TRBJ2-2	TRBV7-2	CASSLSVSRTMDTGELFF
TRBJ2-7	TRBV7-9	CASSPIVGRGVSYEQYF
TRBJ2-3	TRBV5-6	CASSFRRQGLTDTQYF